The 18 T cell receptor beta chains reported below all come from one sample, sequenced in a study of blood T cell repertoires in COVID-19. The assay was immunoSEQ multiplex PCR, and TCRdb's table has in-frame clones only and misses some. The sample has approximately 190,000 clones, roughly nine tenths seen once. Material: peripheral blood. The source is a man in his 70s with active or convalescent COVID-19.

DNA of the CDR3: TGTGCCAGCAGCCCCGGTAGAAGCGGCTCCTACGAGCAGTACTTC. It codes for CASSPGRSGSYEQYF. The chain joins TRBV28 to TRBJ2-7; TRBD2 is a possible D gene (5 bases). Germline V gives CDR1 MDHEN, CDR2 SYDVKM. The CDR3 is 15 amino acids. V was cut by 6 bases and J by 0 bases, with 15 bases left in between.

This chain joins TRBV5-1 and TRBJ2-1, with D possibly matching TRBD2 (6 bases). The germline CDR1 and CDR2 sequences are SGHRS and YFSETQ. V gave up 0 bases and J gave up 5 bases, with 12 bases separating them. This CDR3 has 15 residues. This CDR3 reads CASSLVLSGHNEQFF. CDR3 coding DNA: TGCGCCAGCAGCTTGGTTCTTAGCGGTCACAATGAGCAGTTCTTC.

The rearrangement joins TRBV10-2 to TRBJ2-7; D gene unclear. CDR1 WSHSY and CDR2 SAAADI come from the germline V gene. Deletions cut 6 bases from V and 6 bases from J, with 18 bases between. The CDR3 has 14 residues. The CDR3 loop is CASRATSAVGEQYF. In nucleotides, the CDR3 is TGCGCCAGCAGGGCTACTTCGGCGGTCGGCGAGCAGTACTTC.

The V gene is TRBV16, the J gene TRBJ1-1; 9 bases match TRBD1. Trimming cost V 4 bases and J 6 bases; bases outside gene matches: 9. Germline-derived CDR1 and CDR2 are KGHSY and FQNENV. The length of the CDR3 is 15 residues. This chain's CDR3 is CASSLYRDREAEAFF. The CDR3 nucleotides are TGTGCCAGCAGCCTGTACCGGGACAGGGAGGCTGAAGCTTTCTTT.

V usage is TRBV19 and J usage is TRBJ2-3; D may be TRBD2 (5 bases). The germline gives CDR1 LNHDA, CDR2 SQIVND (reference sequence). This CDR3 has 11 amino acids. Between the trimmed V and J ends, which lost 5 bases and 5 bases, there was a span of 5 bases. The CDR3 sequence is CASSEGDTQYF. CDR3 nucleotides: TGTGCCAGTAGTGAGGGAGATACGCAGTATTTT.

This sequence joins TRBV9 and TRBJ2-2; no firm D call. The CDR3 extends over 14 amino acids. V dropped 0 bases and J dropped 1 base, with 4 bases sitting between them. The V gene's germline CDR1 is SGDLS and CDR2 YYNGEE. CDR3 sequence reads: CASSVAWNTGELFF. The CDR3 DNA follows: TGTGCCAGCAGCGTAGCCTGGAACACCGGGGAGCTGTTTTTT.

In the case of this clone: Within the sample, other DNA sequences also encode this same CDR3. The chain is built from TRBV28 and TRBJ2-7; 8 positions agree with TRBD1. Germline CDR1 is MDHEN and CDR2 is SYDVKM. CDR3 length equals 15 residues. The V gene end was trimmed by 5 bases and the J gene end by 0 bases; junction bases not matched to a gene: 6. The CDR3 reads CASSLIGQGSYEQYF. The CDR3 bases are TGTGCCAGCAGTCTCATCGGACAGGGCTCCTACGAGCAGTACTTC.

CDR3 in DNA: TGTGCCAGCAGCGACACTAGCGGGAGTCTCTACGAGCAGTACTTC. This encodes CASSDTSGSLYEQYF. The rearrangement joins TRBV7-2 to TRBJ2-7; 11 nucleotides agree with TRBD2. CDR3 size: 15 residues. The J segment lost 3 bases and the V segment lost 5 bases, leaving 6 bases of the junction unmatched. The germline V gene has CDR1 SGHTA and CDR2 FQGNSA.

The J gene is TRBJ2-3, the V gene TRBV10-3; TRBD2 matches 9 bases. Losses at the gene ends were 5 bases for V and 0 bases for J; bases not matched to a gene: 12. Germline V gene lookup returns CDR1 ENHRY and CDR2 SYGVKD. The length of the CDR3 is 18 residues. The CDR3 protein is CAISISGGRTTSTDTQYF. In nucleotides, the CDR3 is TGTGCCATCAGTATAAGCGGGGGGCGGACAACTAGCACAGATACGCAGTATTTT.

The rearrangement uses TRBV3-1 (or the pseudogene TRBV3-2) and TRBJ1-4; TRBD1 matches 8 bases. CDR3 size: 17 residues. The trim removed 4 bases at V and 1 base at J, leaving 8 bases unmatched. Germline assignment: CDR1 LGHDT and CDR2 YNNKEL (reference sequence). CDR3 region: CASSPQVGQGTNEKLFF. As DNA, the CDR3 is TGTGCCAGCAGCCCCCAAGTAGGACAGGGAACTAATGAAAAACTGTTTTTT.

For the CDR3, the DNA is TGTGCCAGCATCGGTGCTGCGGGGAACACTGAAGCTTTCTTT. It is translated as CASIGAAGNTEAFF. V is TRBV28 and J is TRBJ1-1; unclear D gene. V shed 7 bases and J shed 1 base, with 13 bases lying between them. Germline V gene sequence: CDR1 MDHEN, CDR2 SYDVKM. The CDR3 covers 14 residues.

This chain joins TRBV4-3 and TRBJ1-2; D remains ambiguous. Germline loops: CDR1 LGHNA, CDR2 YSLEER. The V end was cut by 0 bases, the J end by 0 bases, with 5 bases between. The CDR3 length is 14 residues. This chain's CDR3 is CASSQDRANYGYTF. The CDR3 DNA follows: TGCGCCAGCAGCCAAGATCGAGCTAACTATGGCTACACCTTC.

This clone was detected once. This chain links TRBV6-2 or TRBV6-3 with TRBJ2-7; weak D call: TRBD1 (5 bases). The CDR3 loop spans 14 amino acids. Trimming took off 0 bases at V and 2 bases at J, with 8 bases between the two ends. Germline CDR1 MNHEY, CDR2 SVGEGT. The CDR3 DNA is TGTGCCAGCAGTTACTCGGACAAGACCTACGAGCAGTACTTC. Its translation is CASSYSDKTYEQYF.

The V and J genes are TRBV7-2 and TRBJ2-5; tentative D call: TRBD1 (5 bases). The CDR3 loop spans 12 amino acids. The V gene's germline CDR1 is SGHTA and CDR2 FQGNSA. V dropped 7 bases and J dropped 1 base, with 7 bases sitting between them. The DNA of the CDR3 is TGTGCCAGCACACAGGCCCAAGAGACCCAGTACTTC. This codes for CASTQAQETQYF. The full variable domain, its missing parts supplied by reference TRBV7-2 and TRBJ2-5, is GAGVSQSPSNKVTEKGKDVELRCDPISGHTALYWYRQSLGQGLEFLIYFQGNSAPDKSGLPSDRFSAERTGGSVSTLTIQRTQQEDSAVYLCASTQAQETQYFGPGTRLLVL.

This clone was seen only a few times. The genes are TRBV28 and TRBJ1-5; D is perhaps TRBD1 (6 bases). V shed 6 bases and J shed 1 base, with 16 bases lying between them. The CDR3 runs to 16 residues. CDR1 MDHEN and CDR2 SYDVKM come from the germline V gene. The CDR3 region is CASSLDQGQSNQPQHF. DNA for the CDR3: TGTGCCAGCAGCCTTGATCAGGGACAAAGCAATCAGCCCCAGCATTTT.

The V and J genes are TRBV6-2 or TRBV6-3 and TRBJ1-6; D perhaps matches TRBD1 (6 bases). Germline loops: CDR1 MNHEY, CDR2 SVGEGT. V was trimmed by 5 bases and J by 9 bases, leaving 23 bases between them. The CDR3 is made up of 17 amino acids. The chain's CDR3 is CASSKTGLRMIGSPLHF. CDR3 bases: TGTGCCAGCAGTAAAACAGGGTTAAGGATGATCGGTTCACCCCTCCACTTT.

This chain uses TRBV6-6 with TRBJ2-4, with 9 nucleotides matching TRBD1. Germline-derived CDR1 and CDR2 are MNHNY and SVGAGI (reference sequence). This CDR3 contains 20 residues. The V and J ends lost 6 bases and 0 bases, in that order; junction bases with no gene match: 18. The CDR3 loop is CASSHSQQGAVKIAKNIQYF. The DNA of the CDR3 is TGTGCCAGCAGCCATTCTCAACAGGGGGCGGTTAAAATAGCCAAAAACATTCAGTACTTC.

The rearrangement joins TRBV24-1 to TRBJ2-7; possibly TRBD2 for D (5 bases). The germline V and J ends were trimmed by 4 bases and 2 bases, with 8 bases remaining between them. This CDR3 has 13 amino acids. Germline V CDR1 and CDR2: KGHDR, SFDVKD. The CDR3 DNA sequence: TGTGCCACCAGTGACCCGGGGACCTACGAGCAGTACTTC. Translation: CATSDPGTYEQYF.